The 15 T cell receptor beta chains below were found in one sample sequenced in a study of blood T cell repertoires in COVID-19. Only in-frame clones appear in the TCRdb table, and some are missing; sequencing was by immunoSEQ multiplex PCR. The table has 300,000 to 400,000 clones, 87% seen once. Sequenced material: peripheral blood. The receptors were sampled from a man aged 30-40 years with COVID-19, enrolled during active disease.

The rearrangement links TRBV28 to TRBJ2-2, with D possibly being TRBD1 (5 bases). V was cut by 6 bases and J by 5 bases, with 19 bases left in between. The length of the CDR3 is 16 residues. Germline loops: CDR1 MDHEN, CDR2 SYDVKM. Written as DNA, the CDR3 is TGTGCCAGCAGCGTAAAGGGGTACTTCTATACCGGGGAGCTGTTTTTT. Protein product: CASSVKGYFYTGELFF.

The chain uses TRBV23-1 and TRBJ1-1, with 11 bases fitting TRBD1. TRBV23-1 is an ORF, with its function uncertain. Trimming cost V 4 bases and J 3 bases; bases outside gene matches: 7. The CDR3 spans 16 residues. In nucleotides, the CDR3 is TGCGCCAGCAGTCCCAAAAAGGACAGGGGGCACACTGAAGCTTTCTTT. Its translation: CASSPKKDRGHTEAFF.

The J gene is TRBJ2-2, the V gene TRBV6-5; 12 positions match TRBD2. Losses at the gene ends were 11 bases for V and 5 bases for J; bases not matched to a gene: 9. Germline V lookup: CDR1 MNHEY, CDR2 SVGAGI. The CDR3 extends over 15 amino acids. The CDR3 sequence is CAGRLAGDVTGELFF. CDR3 DNA: TGTGCCGGAAGACTAGCGGGAGACGTAACCGGGGAGCTGTTTTTT.

The gene calls are TRBV2 and TRBJ2-1, with 7 positions matching TRBD1. There are 15 residues in the CDR3. Germline lookup yields CDR1 SNHLY and CDR2 FYNNEI. Germline trimming cut 3 bases from V and 7 bases from J; bases unmatched to any gene: 9. The DNA for the CDR3 is TGTGCCAGCAGTGACCGGACAGGTTTGGGGAATGAGCAGTTCTTC. This sequence encodes CASSDRTGLGNEQFF. The whole variable domain, filled in from reference TRBV2 and TRBJ2-1, reads EPEVTQTPSHQVTQMGQEVILRCVPISNHLYFYWYRQILGQKVEFLVSFYNNEISEKSEIFDDQFSVERPDGSNFTLKIRSTKLEDSAMYFCASSDRTGLGNEQFFGPGTRLTVL.

The J gene is TRBJ2-7, the V gene TRBV5-4, with D unresolved. CDR1 is SGHNT and CDR2 is YYREEE in the germline V gene (reference sequence). The CDR3 is 11 residues long. Between the trimmed V and J ends, which lost 5 bases and 3 bases, there was a span of 6 bases. CDR3 loop: CASSIYYEQYF. CDR3 in DNA: TGTGCCAGCAGTATATACTACGAGCAGTACTTC.

The chain couples TRBV5-1 to TRBJ2-5; TRBD2 matches at 7 bases. The CDR3 has 15 residues. V shed 2 bases, J shed 5 bases, and the junction held 9 bases outside the gene matches. CDR1 is SGHRS and CDR2 is YFSETQ in the germline V gene. The chain's CDR3 is CASSLVGAGYETQYF. CDR3 DNA sequence: TGCGCCAGCAGCTTAGTCGGAGCGGGGTACGAGACCCAGTACTTC.

The chain is built from TRBV7-3 and TRBJ1-6, with a weak D call TRBD1 (5 bases). Trimming removed 4 bases at V and 8 bases at J, with 9 bases between. Germline assignment: CDR1 SGHTA and CDR2 FQGTGA. The CDR3 spans 13 residues. The CDR3 here is CASSSGGDSPLHF. The DNA for the CDR3 is TGTGCCAGCAGCTCGGGGGGAGATTCACCCCTCCACTTT.

The chain carries TRBV6-2 or TRBV6-3 and TRBJ1-5; 7 nucleotides match TRBD1. The V gene's germline CDR1 is MNHEY and CDR2 SVGEGT. V dropped 1 base and J dropped 4; count of bases not matched to a gene: 4. The CDR3 loop spans 15 amino acids. This CDR3 reads CASSYLTGLNQPQHF. The CDR3 bases are TGTGCCAGCAGTTACTTGACAGGGTTAAATCAGCCCCAGCATTTT.

The chain carries TRBV6-5 and TRBJ2-3, with D hard to call. In germline, CDR1 is MNHEY, CDR2 SVGAGI. CDR3 size: 10 residues. Between the trimmed V and J ends, which lost 10 bases and 6 bases, there was a span of 8 bases. The CDR3 nucleotides read TGTGCCACGCTACAGGATACGCAGTATTTT. This translates into CATLQDTQYF.

The V gene is TRBV20-1, the J gene TRBJ1-1, with TRBD1 as a possible D gene (5 bases). Per the germline V gene, CDR1 is DFQATT and CDR2 is SNEGSKA (reference sequence). The V end lost 3 bases, the J end lost 6 bases, and 17 bases lay between the germline ends. The CDR3 spans 14 residues. As DNA, the CDR3 is TGCAGTGCTAGTACGTTTTTAGGGGTACCTGAAGCTTTCTTT. Protein sequence: CSASTFLGVPEAFF.

The V call is TRBV9, the J call TRBJ1-3; D is ambiguous. The V and J ends lost 0 bases and 3 bases respectively, with 7 bases between them. This CDR3 region has 14 residues. Germline CDR1 SGDLS, CDR2 YYNGEE. The CDR3 sequence: CASSVAGSGNTIYF. CDR3 in DNA: TGTGCCAGCAGCGTAGCCGGGAGTGGAAACACCATATATTTT.

V is TRBV27 and J is TRBJ1-5, with D possibly matching TRBD1 (6 bases). V lost 5 bases and J lost 7, with 12 bases in between. CDR3 length equals 13 residues. Germline V lookup: CDR1 MNHEY, CDR2 SMNVEV (reference sequence). The CDR3, as DNA: TGTGCCAGCAGTCCGGGGAGGGGGCAGCCCCAGCATTTT. Encoded protein: CASSPGRGQPQHF.

This sequence joins TRBV24-1 and TRBJ2-7; D is perhaps TRBD1 (8 bases). This CDR3 is 13 amino acids long. Trimming pared 9 bases from V and 4 bases from J, leaving 15 bases between. Germline CDR1 is KGHDR and CDR2 is SFDVKD. The CDR3 loop is CATRGQGGYEQYF. The CDR3 DNA follows: TGTGCCACCCGCGGACAGGGAGGGTACGAGCAGTACTTC.

As regards this clone: The sample carries other DNA sequences with the same CDR3. The V call is TRBV18, the J call TRBJ2-2; no clear D gene. The CDR3 loop spans 13 amino acids. Trimming left V 3 bases short and J 0 bases short, with 2 bases between. In germline, CDR1 is KGHSH, CDR2 LQKENI. The CDR3 region is CASSPANTGELFF. The DNA of the CDR3 is TGTGCCAGCTCACCCGCGAACACCGGGGAGCTGTTTTTT.

J is TRBJ1-2 and V is TRBV6-5, with D possibly being TRBD1 (6 bases). V lost 0 bases, J lost 8 bases, and 19 bases lay in between. The CDR3 consists of 16 residues. Germline lookup yields CDR1 MNHEY and CDR2 SVGAGI. CDR3: CASSYSLDRPWMGYTF. DNA for the CDR3: TGTGCCAGCAGTTACTCTTTAGACAGGCCTTGGATGGGCTACACCTTC.